This T cell receptor (beta chain) is drawn from a study of T cells in Graves' hyperthyroidism and ophthalmopathy (dated by TCRdb to the late 2010s). Study-level background: To identify TCR V-J signatures that set the groups apart, the researchers used a discovery cohort of 90 to 100 patients, made up of around 42 with Graves' ophthalmopathy and some 55 with stable Graves' hyperthyroidism. The paper reports TCR Vbeta CDR3 sequencing of over 130 peripheral blood samples: approximately 41 ophthalmopathy, under 85 hyperthyroidism and some 17 progressor patients. Prospective prediction of ophthalmopathy was tested in an independent validation cohort of 18 to 20 hyperthyroidism patients and 17 patients who later progressed to ophthalmopathy. The approximately 98 discovery patients were randomly divided into training and test sets at a 7:3 ratio. In several Graves' hyperthyroidism patients, the study also compared T-cell repertoires from thyroid tissue with T-cell repertoires from blood. After sampling, hyperthyroidism patients received methimazole starting at 30 mg daily, and ophthalmopathy patients received high-dose intravenous methylprednisolone.

Remarks on this clonotype: Its antigen is currently not known. A much bigger clone sits one base away, suggesting this may be a read error.

Sequences SGHTA (CDR1) and FQGTGA (CDR2) are obtained from the germline V gene. There are 14 amino acids in the CDR3, from cysteine to phenylalanine inclusive. Only the CDR3 DNA is retained, 42 bases long and in frame from the first base. The research as a whole found: In validation, the model predicted progression to ophthalmopathy a median of about 6.5 months before onset, with roughly 70% sensitivity and 72.22% specificity. In cross-validation, a model built on a 13 V-J signature told ophthalmopathy apart from stable hyperthyroidism with about 90% sensitivity and around 81% specificity, and in testing the same model reached 80%/75%. Sample size was not statistically predetermined, and blinding of investigators to group allocation was not performed. Most expanded thyroid clonotypes (frequency above 0.001) were also found in blood, which suggests that blood repertoires may mirror thyroid immune responses.

Stable Graves' hyperthyroidism was defined as no progression to ophthalmopathy during 18 months of follow-up. Hyperthyroidism patients were newly diagnosed, with disease duration under 2 months, and aged 18 to 65 years. Any patient with an uncontrolled infection, another autoimmune disease, pregnancy or lactation was excluded. Diagnoses were established on the basis of clinical symptoms, serum thyroxine and TRAb, thyroid ultrasound, and orbital computed tomography. Total RNA was extracted using Trizol reagent, and RNA quality was assessed on an Agilent 2100 Bioanalyzer. TCR beta CDR3 regions were amplified from RNA transcripts. The TCR CDR3 was subjected to a first round of RT-PCR using the HTBI primer set and the Qiagen OneStep RT-PCR kit. Libraries were constructed in a second round of multiplex PCR, after which size selection and purification were carried out. Libraries were sequenced paired-end with 100 bp reads on an Illumina HiSeq2000. For the original study's pipeline: SOAPnuke was used to process the raw data, removing reads that contained adapters or uncalled bases, had a mean Phred below 15, or lacked an exact match to the constant primer or identifier. High-quality paired reads were merged with COPE v1.2.5, and unique nucleotide sequences were defined as clonotypes. MiTCR v1.1 was used to align the clonotypes against IMGT TRBV, TRBD and TRBJ reference segments. The analysis included only V-J combinations with a frequency above 0.0001, which together covered 99% to 99.2% of the repertoires. The TCS score was defined as F50 (clonal expansion) divided by E x V (chaos), with BLOSUM62-based TCRdist calculated between CDR3 peptides within each V-J. Welch's t-statistics and random forest reduced 514 V-J features to some 14, which were used in a naive Bayes classifier (R e1071). TCRdb reprocessed the public reads (quality trimming at Q25 with fastp, clone calling with MiXCR) and kept in-frame beta chains. When rows share a CDR3 protein, they turn into one entry using the most common DNA and genes. TCRdb's processing, not the authors', yielded these V and J calls. The sample data list around 540,000 distinct CDR3 sequences, and approximately 44% of these were observed just once. The ten largest clones take up about 7.9% of the sample.

The chain was built from TRBV7-3 and TRBJ2-2; TRBD2 might be the D gene, on 6 matching bases. Sequenced material: peripheral blood or thyroid tissue (not recorded which). The receptor was isolated from a woman aged 18-30 years with Graves' hyperthyroidism. Donor details come from another sample of the same person, matched by shared clones. The CDR3 protein sequence reads: CDSSEGASVGELFF. The sequence in DNA is TGTGACAGCAGCGAAGGAGCTAGCGTCGGGGAGCTGTTTTTT.